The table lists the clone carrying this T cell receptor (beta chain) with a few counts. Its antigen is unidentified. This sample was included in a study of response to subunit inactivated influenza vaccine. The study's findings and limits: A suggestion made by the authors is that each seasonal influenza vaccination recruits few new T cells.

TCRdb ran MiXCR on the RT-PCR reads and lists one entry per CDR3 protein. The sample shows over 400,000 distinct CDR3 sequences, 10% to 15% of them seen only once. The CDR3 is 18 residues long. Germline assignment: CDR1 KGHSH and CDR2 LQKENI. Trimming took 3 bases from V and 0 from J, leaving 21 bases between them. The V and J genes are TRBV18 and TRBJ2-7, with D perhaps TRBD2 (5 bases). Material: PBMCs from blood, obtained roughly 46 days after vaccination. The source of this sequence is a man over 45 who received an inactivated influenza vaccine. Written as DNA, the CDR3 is TGTGCCAGCTCACCCCTGGCTCGGTCCGGGAAGGTCTCCTACGAGCAGTACTTC. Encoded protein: CASSPLARSGKVSYEQYF.